This T cell receptor (beta chain) was captured by sequencing in a study of blood T cell repertoires in COVID-19. Study details: Specimens from acute and convalescent COVID-19 originated in the United States, Italy and Spain. Nucleic acid was either cDNA or gDNA, and it came from T cells, B-cell-depleted T cells, or PBMCs.

Original processing methods: Reference gene primers were amplified, and this amplification served to estimate nucleated cell counts. The repertoire was sequenced with immunoSEQ multiplex PCR; TCRdb's copy has only in-frame clones and lacks some. V, J and clone size are those of that table, while D and trimming were read from the DNA. The sample contains about 51,000 clones, 70% to 90% of which appear only once. This clone was recorded only once. Germline CDR1 reads SEHNR; CDR2 reads FQNEAQ (reference sequence). With 5 bases removed from V and 0 bases from J, the gap between germline ends came to 20 bases. The CDR3 totals 17 residues.

The sequenced sample consisted of peripheral blood. The chain recombines TRBV7-9 with TRBJ2-7, with D possibly being TRBD1 (7 bases). The TCR sequence derives from a man aged 55 to 70 with acute or convalescent COVID-19. This chain's CDR3 is CASSPRRARDSSYEQYF. The CDR3 DNA sequence: TGTGCCAGCAGCCCAAGAAGGGCGCGGGACAGCTCCTACGAGCAGTACTTC.